Shown below are 20 T cell receptor beta chains from a single sample sequenced in a study of OX40 agonist ivuxolimab in advanced cancers. Method: immunoSEQ multiplex PCR; TCRdb's copy keeps in-frame clones and lacks some. In the table there are some 59,000 clones, 70% to 90% of which are singletons. Sequenced material: CD4+ or CD8+ T cells sorted from blood, taken in a trial of the OX40 agonist ivuxolimab. The receptor set was obtained from an adult with an advanced solid tumor such as melanoma, head and neck, liver or kidney cancer.

The table lists this clone with a few counts. V is TRBV18 and J is TRBJ1-4; 11 bases align to TRBD1. This CDR3 contains 14 residues. Losses at the gene ends were 4 bases for V and 6 bases for J; bases not matched to a gene: 1. Per germline, CDR1 KGHSH and CDR2 LQKENI. CDR3 amino acids: CASSQGQGDEKLFF. In DNA, the CDR3 is TGTGCCAGCTCACAGGGACAGGGGGATGAAAAACTGTTTTTT.

The CDR3 loop is CASSAKDRPPIEQFF. For the CDR3, the DNA is TGTGCCAGCAGCGCCAAGGACAGGCCACCGATAGAGCAGTTCTTC. This chain uses TRBV9 with TRBJ2-1; TRBD1 aligns across 7 bases. The V gene end was trimmed by 3 bases and the J gene end by 10 bases; junction bases not matched to a gene: 13. In germline, CDR1 is SGDLS, CDR2 YYNGEE. The CDR3 sequence is 15 residues long.

The chain carries TRBV5-6 and TRBJ2-4; TRBD2 aligns across 10 bases. Germline-derived CDR1 and CDR2 are SGHDT and YYEEEE. The V segment lost 4 bases and the J segment 0 bases; nucleotides outside the gene matches: 10. The CDR3 extends over 18 amino acids. The CDR3 spells CASSPGIAGGLAKNIQYF. The CDR3 nucleotides are TGTGCCAGCAGCCCTGGTATAGCGGGAGGCCTAGCCAAAAACATTCAGTACTTC.

The chain carries TRBV6-6 and TRBJ2-7, with D perhaps TRBD2 (6 bases). Trimming took off 0 bases at V and 5 bases at J, with 11 bases between the two ends. CDR3 length: 14 residues. The germline V gene has CDR1 MNHNY and CDR2 SVGAGI (reference sequence). This chain's CDR3 is CASSYSRGGNEQYF. The CDR3 nucleotides are TGTGCCAGCAGTTACTCGAGAGGAGGGAACGAGCAGTACTTC.

V gene TRBV11-1 combines with J gene TRBJ2-7; a possible D gene is TRBD1 (5 bases). The V gene's germline CDR1 is SGHAT and CDR2 FQDESV (reference sequence). The germline V and J ends were trimmed by 2 bases and 2 bases, with 13 bases remaining between them. The CDR3 totals 15 residues. CDR3 region: CASSLLKGLAYEQYF. CDR3 DNA sequence: TGTGCCAGCAGCTTACTGAAGGGGCTGGCCTACGAGCAGTACTTC.

J is TRBJ2-7 and V is TRBV18; 8 positions match TRBD1. This CDR3 has 14 amino acids. The germline V gene has CDR1 KGHSH and CDR2 LQKENI. Trimming cost V 3 bases and J 7 bases; bases outside gene matches: 8. The CDR3 loop reads CASSPNGQGSEQYF. The DNA of the CDR3 is TGTGCCAGCTCACCGAATGGACAGGGAAGTGAGCAGTACTTC.

This clone occurred a few times. The CDR3 sequence: CSASPRGIEQFF. In nucleotides, the CDR3 is TGCAGCGCTTCTCCCAGGGGGATTGAGCAGTTCTTC. The chain employs TRBV29-1 and TRBJ2-1; 7 bases fit TRBD1. The J segment lost 9 bases and the V segment lost 7 bases, leaving 9 bases of the junction unmatched. The length of the CDR3 is 12 residues. Germline V gene sequence: CDR1 SQVTM, CDR2 ANQGSEA.

The chain combines TRBV5-5 with TRBJ1-5; no clear D gene. Germline CDR1 SGHKS, CDR2 YYEKEE (reference sequence). Trimming cost V 0 bases and J 3 bases, with 16 bases left between them. CDR3 size: 17 residues. The CDR3 DNA sequence: TGTGCCAGCAGCTTGGAGGTGGGATCGTCGGACAATCAGCCCCAGCATTTT. This translates into CASSLEVGSSDNQPQHF.

V is TRBV18 and J is TRBJ2-7; possible D gene TRBD2, 5 bases. Trimming removed 2 bases at V and 2 bases at J, with 13 bases between. There are 15 residues in the CDR3. CDR1 and CDR2 (germline): KGHSH, LQKENI. CDR3 nucleotides: TGTGCCAGCTCACCAATCGAGGGCGGCCCCTACGAGCAGTACTTC. Its protein product is CASSPIEGGPYEQYF.

The CDR3 here is CASSPVGQGSSREQYF. The CDR3 DNA reads TGTGCCAGCTCACCGGTAGGACAGGGCTCGTCACGCGAGCAGTACTTC. V gene TRBV18 combines with J gene TRBJ2-7; 8 nucleotides match TRBD1. Per the germline V gene, CDR1 is KGHSH and CDR2 is LQKENI. The CDR3 contains 16 residues. V dropped 3 bases and J dropped 6; count of bases not matched to a gene: 13.

The chain carries TRBV7-9 and TRBJ2-6; tentatively, D is TRBD1 (6 bases). This CDR3 is 17 amino acids long. V dropped 6 bases and J dropped 0 bases, with 15 bases sitting between them. Germline values: CDR1 SEHNR, CDR2 FQNEAQ (reference sequence). The CDR3, as DNA: TGTGCCAGCAGGGCAGGGGCCGGATCCTCTGGGGCCAACGTCCTGACTTTC. Residues: CASRAGAGSSGANVLTF.

The genes are TRBV5-1 and TRBJ2-7; 12 nucleotides agree with TRBD2. The V gene's germline CDR1 is SGHRS and CDR2 YFSETQ. V shed 5 bases and J 3 bases; nucleotides not matched to a gene: 15. CDR3 size: 18 residues. In nucleotides, the CDR3 is TGCGCCAGCAGTCCGGCCGGGCTAGCGGGAGGGTTCGACTACGAGCAGTACTTC. Amino acid sequence: CASSPAGLAGGFDYEQYF.

This chain uses TRBV28 with TRBJ2-1, with 12 nucleotides matching TRBD2. Germline V gene sequence: CDR1 MDHEN, CDR2 SYDVKM. The trim removed 2 bases at V and 2 bases at J, leaving 4 bases unmatched. The CDR3 loop spans 17 amino acids. CDR3 amino acids: CASSLRLAGGPYNEQFF. The CDR3 coding sequence is TGTGCCAGCAGTTTACGGCTAGCGGGAGGGCCCTACAATGAGCAGTTCTTC.

The chain uses TRBV28 and TRBJ2-1; tentatively, D is TRBD1 (6 bases). CDR1 is MDHEN, CDR2 SYDVKM, per germline. Trimming pared 2 bases from V and 2 bases from J, leaving 13 bases between. The CDR3 runs 16 residues. The CDR3: CASSLLGGRTYNEQFF. The CDR3 nucleotides read TGTGCCAGCAGTTTACTTGGGGGCCGAACCTACAATGAGCAGTTCTTC.

The CDR3 spells CASSLGGQETQYF. DNA for the CDR3: TGTGCCAGCAGCCTTGGAGGGCAAGAGACCCAGTACTTC. The V and J genes are TRBV28 and TRBJ2-5, with D perhaps matching TRBD2 (6 bases). The CDR3 runs 13 residues. V was trimmed by 6 bases and J by 2 bases, leaving 10 bases between them. The V gene's germline CDR1 is MDHEN and CDR2 SYDVKM.

The chain employs TRBV6-5 and TRBJ2-1; a weak D match, TRBD1 (6 bases). Trimming removed 0 bases from V and 6 bases from J, with 15 bases in between. In germline, CDR1 is MNHEY, CDR2 SVGAGI. The CDR3 is made up of 16 amino acids. CDR3 in DNA: TGTGCCAGCAGTTACTCGATCGGGCAGGGGATCAATGAGCAGTTCTTC. Its protein product is CASSYSIGQGINEQFF.

V usage is TRBV5-4 and J usage is TRBJ2-7; 8 bases align to TRBD2. V shed 3 bases and J 0 bases; nucleotides not matched to a gene: 2. Germline V lookup: CDR1 SGHNT, CDR2 YYREEE (reference sequence). There are 14 residues in the CDR3. The CDR3: CASSSSGGSYEQYF. The CDR3 region has the DNA TGTGCCAGCAGCTCAAGCGGGGGCTCCTACGAGCAGTACTTC. Supplemented by reference TRBV5-4 and TRBJ2-7, the full variable domain reads ETGVTQSPTHLIKTRGQQVTLRCSSQSGHNTVSWYQQALGQGPQFIFQYYREEENGRGNFPPRFSGLQFPNYSSELNVNALELDDSALYLCASSSSGGSYEQYFGPGTRLTVT.

V and J are TRBV19 and TRBJ2-2, with D maybe TRBD1 (5 bases). CDR1 is LNHDA, CDR2 SQIVND, per germline (reference sequence). The CDR3 extends over 13 amino acids. V lost 2 bases and J lost 8, with 9 bases in between. CDR3 sequence: CASSIIRVGELFF. As DNA, the CDR3 is TGTGCCAGTAGTATAATCAGGGTGGGGGAGCTGTTTTTT.

This clone showed up just once. The rearrangement uses TRBV5-1 and TRBJ2-7, with 8 bases that match TRBD1. The CDR3 sequence is 15 residues long. V lost 1 base to trimming and J lost 3 bases; unmatched junction nucleotides: 6. Germline V gives CDR1 SGHRS, CDR2 YFSETQ. CDR3 coding DNA: TGCGCCAGCAGCTTGTTCCGACAGGGGTTCTACGAGCAGTACTTC. Translation: CASSLFRQGFYEQYF.

This clone was recorded only once. The chain carries TRBV4-3 and TRBJ2-1; D might be TRBD2 (6 bases). The germline V gene has CDR1 LGHNA and CDR2 YSLEER. The CDR3 is 14 amino acids. V lost 0 bases to trimming and J lost 9 bases, with 12 bases between them. This CDR3 is CASSQDEVGGEQFF. CDR3 DNA sequence: TGCGCCAGCAGCCAAGATGAGGTCGGGGGTGAGCAGTTCTTC.